Each of the 27 T cell receptor beta chains below was sequenced from the same sample in a study of control samples from healthy donors and cancer patients. Profiled with immunoSEQ multiplex PCR; TCRdb holds only in-frame clones, not every one. In the table there are roughly 69,000 clones, 70% to 90% of which are singletons. Sequenced sample: PBMCs. All receptors derive from a woman aged 50 to 60 with head and neck cancer.

The CDR3 is CASTLAGFSGANVLTF. The CDR3 bases are TGTGCCAGCACCCTCGCAGGGTTCTCTGGGGCCAACGTCCTGACTTTC. The gene calls are TRBV6-6 and TRBJ2-6; D perhaps matches TRBD1 (5 bases). This CDR3 contains 16 residues. The germline V gene has CDR1 MNHNY and CDR2 SVGAGI (reference sequence). V lost 7 bases, J lost 0 bases, and 13 bases lay in between.

V and J are TRBV28 and TRBJ1-4; maybe TRBD1 (6 bases). The V gene's germline CDR1 is MDHEN and CDR2 SYDVKM. This CDR3 is built from 16 residues. V lost 4 bases, J lost 4 bases, and 16 bases lay in between. Here the CDR3 DNA reads TGTGCCAGCAGTTCCTTTACAGGGTATGATAATGAAAAACTGTTTTTT. It is translated as CASSSFTGYDNEKLFF. Combining the CDR3 with reference TRBV28 and TRBJ1-4 gives the whole variable domain DVKVTQSSRYLVKRTGEKVFLECVQDMDHENMFWYRQDPGLGLRLIYFSYDVKMKEKGDIPEGYSVSREKKERFSLILESASTNQTSMYLCASSSFTGYDNEKLFFGSGTQLSVL.

The chain is built from TRBV2 and TRBJ1-1, with 9 bases lining up with TRBD1. The germline V gene has CDR1 SNHLY and CDR2 FYNNEI. This CDR3 contains 15 residues. The V segment lost 6 bases and the J segment 6 bases; nucleotides outside the gene matches: 11. The CDR3 sequence is CASSPHDRGTPEAFF. The CDR3 coding sequence is TGTGCCAGCAGCCCTCACGACAGGGGGACCCCTGAAGCTTTCTTT.

V gene TRBV7-9 combines with J gene TRBJ1-3, with D possibly matching TRBD1 (6 bases). The germline CDR1 and CDR2 sequences are SEHNR and FQNEAQ (reference sequence). The CDR3 runs to 13 residues. V lost 5 bases to trimming and J lost 8 bases, with 13 bases between them. The CDR3 DNA sequence: TGTGCCAGCAGCCGGGACATTGGTGACACCATATATTTT. This encodes CASSRDIGDTIYF. The complete variable domain, with remaining parts taken from reference TRBV7-9 and TRBJ1-3, reads DTGVSQNPRHKITKRGQNVTFRCDPISEHNRLYWYRQTLGQGPEFLTYFQNEAQLEKSRLLSDRFSAERPKGSFSTLEIQRTEQGDSAMYLCASSRDIGDTIYFGEGSWLTVV.

The chain recombines TRBV5-4 with TRBJ1-1; the D gene is possibly TRBD1 (5 bases). The CDR3 is 15 residues long. From germline, CDR1 is SGHNT and CDR2 YYREEE (reference sequence). V gave up 3 bases and J gave up 1 base, with 13 bases separating them. In DNA form, the CDR3 reads TGTGCCAGCAGCTGGGGGACGCCGGGGAACACTGAAGCTTTCTTT. It is translated as CASSWGTPGNTEAFF.

This sequence joins TRBV6-5 and TRBJ1-1; maybe TRBD1 (6 bases). The V end was cut by 7 bases, the J end by 3 bases, with 12 bases between. The CDR3 runs 13 residues. Germline CDR1 and CDR2: MNHEY and SVGAGI. The CDR3 nucleotides read TGTGCCAGCAATCGGGGGCGCGACACTGAAGCTTTCTTT. Translation gives CASNRGRDTEAFF.

J is TRBJ1-2 and V is TRBV6-2 or TRBV6-3, with D hard to call. The germline V gene encodes CDR1 MNHEY and CDR2 SVGEGT. The CDR3 runs to 14 residues. V was pared by 2 bases and J by 4 bases, with 11 bases between. The CDR3 sequence: CASSYEGPIYGYTF. CDR3 coding DNA: TGTGCCAGCAGTTACGAGGGCCCAATCTATGGCTACACCTTC.

CDR3 sequence: CASLLWTNTEAFF. CDR3 nucleotides: TGCGCCAGCCTCCTGTGGACGAACACTGAAGCTTTCTTT. The chain links TRBV4-1 to TRBJ1-1; no definite D call. Per germline, CDR1 MGHRA and CDR2 YSYEKL. The ends were cut back, 8 bases at V and 1 base at J, with 11 bases in the middle. The CDR3 totals 13 residues.

In this sample, this clone turned up a few times. V gene TRBV4-1 combines with J gene TRBJ1-5; TRBD1 aligns across 7 bases. The germline V gene encodes CDR1 MGHRA and CDR2 YSYEKL. The V and J ends lost 5 bases and 7 bases, in that order; junction bases with no gene match: 8. The CDR3 is 14 residues long. CDR3 nucleotide sequence: TGCGCCAGCAGCGTAGACAGGGAGTACCAGCCCCAGCATTTT. This sequence encodes CASSVDREYQPQHF.

This sequence joins TRBV4-3 and TRBJ2-3; a possible D gene is TRBD2 (7 bases). The CDR3 has 18 amino acids. V lost 0 bases, J lost 6 bases, and 22 bases lay in between. Germline CDR1 and CDR2: LGHNA and YSLEER. The CDR3 protein is CASSQDSLGEAGADTQYF. The CDR3 region has the DNA TGCGCCAGCAGCCAAGATTCGCTTGGAGAGGCGGGGGCCGATACGCAGTATTTT.

The gene calls are TRBV24-1 and TRBJ2-1, with D perhaps given as TRBD1 or TRBD2 (5 bases each). Germline V CDR1 and CDR2: KGHDR, SFDVKD. The germline V and J ends were trimmed by 5 bases and 10 bases, with 17 bases remaining between them. The CDR3 spans 14 residues. In DNA, the CDR3 is TGTGCCACCAGTGCCCCGGTGGGGGACGAGGAGCAGTTCTTC. This sequence encodes CATSAPVGDEEQFF.

The J gene is TRBJ2-5, the V gene TRBV5-8; tentative D call: TRBD2 (5 bases). CDR3 length equals 14 residues. Germline CDR1 and CDR2: SGHTS and YDEGEE. Deletions cut 2 bases from V and 2 bases from J, with 10 bases between. CDR3 amino acids: CASSLRRSQETQYF. Here the CDR3 DNA reads TGTGCCAGCAGCTTACGGAGGTCTCAAGAGACCCAGTACTTC.

There are a few counts of this clone. The genes are TRBV7-8 and TRBJ1-1; D is possibly TRBD1 (5 bases). The CDR3 spans 15 residues. Trimming pared 8 bases from V and 0 bases from J, leaving 16 bases between. Germline loops: CDR1 SGHVS, CDR2 FQNEAQ. The CDR3 bases are TGTGCCAGCGGTGTTCGAGGACAACTGAACACTGAAGCTTTCTTT. It translates to CASGVRGQLNTEAFF.

This chain uses TRBV10-1 with TRBJ1-2, with a weak D call TRBD1 (6 bases). Looked up from germline, CDR1 is WNHNN and CDR2 is SYGVQD (reference sequence). V lost 2 bases and J lost 11, with 15 bases in between. The CDR3 length is 13 residues. CDR3 nucleotide sequence: TGCGCCAGCAGTGAGCACCGGGGGGGCCCGTACACCTTC. Amino acid sequence: CASSEHRGGPYTF.

J is TRBJ1-4 and V is TRBV2; 7 bases align to TRBD1. V lost 5 bases, J lost 7 bases, and 4 bases stayed unmatched. The CDR3 is 13 amino acids. CDR1 SNHLY and CDR2 FYNNEI come from the germline V gene. The CDR3 nucleotides read TGTGCCAGCAGTTACAGGGGAGGTGAAAAACTGTTTTTT. Encoded protein: CASSYRGGEKLFF.

To note about this clone: A read error may account for a junction end that differs from germline. In nucleotides, the CDR3 is TGTGCCAACAGTTTCCGGCCGGGACAGGGGGCGCAGGAGCAGTACTTC. Amino acid sequence: CANSFRPGQGAQEQYF. The chain employs TRBV6-5 and TRBJ2-7; 12 bases align to TRBD1. Germline lookup yields CDR1 MNHEY and CDR2 SVGAGI. This CDR3 region has 16 residues.

This chain joins TRBV30 and TRBJ1-2, with D unresolved. V shed 3 bases and J shed 4 bases, with 15 bases lying between them. Germline V lookup: CDR1 GTSNPN, CDR2 SVGIG (reference sequence). The length of the CDR3 is 14 residues. CDR3 sequence reads: CAWSASQVLYGYTF. The CDR3, as DNA: TGTGCCTGGAGCGCCTCTCAGGTACTCTATGGCTACACCTTC.

CDR3 DNA sequence: TGTGCCAGCAGCCAAGAGTTCAGTCTAAATTCACCCCTCCACTTT. Translating gives CASSQEFSLNSPLHF. This sequence joins TRBV3-1 (or the pseudogene TRBV3-2) and TRBJ1-6; no definite D call. CDR3 length equals 15 residues. Germline V lookup: CDR1 LGHDT, CDR2 YNNKEL (reference sequence). The ends were cut back, 0 bases at V and 7 bases at J, with 10 bases in the middle.

This chain joins TRBV4-2 and TRBJ1-1; tentative D call: TRBD1 (6 bases). V lost 5 bases and J 1 base, leaving 17 bases between the germline ends. The CDR3 sequence is 16 residues long. The germline V gene encodes CDR1 LGHNA and CDR2 YNFKEQ. The CDR3 spells CASSTSPGQANTEAFF. The CDR3 DNA reads as TGTGCCAGCAGCACAAGTCCGGGACAAGCGAACACTGAAGCTTTCTTT.

This sequence joins TRBV5-1 and TRBJ2-5; D remains ambiguous. V was clipped by 3 bases and J by 4 bases, with 10 bases between them. The CDR3 runs 13 residues. Germline CDR1 is SGHRS and CDR2 is YFSETQ. The CDR3 DNA follows: TGCGCCAGCAGCTCCGCGTGGCGAGAGACCCAGTACTTC. Its translation is CASSSAWRETQYF.

V is TRBV5-1 and J is TRBJ1-1; tentative D call: TRBD1 (5 bases). This CDR3 has 14 residues. CDR1 is SGHRS, CDR2 YFSETQ, per germline. V was cut by 3 bases and J by 3 bases, with 12 bases left in between. The CDR3 nucleotides read TGCGCCAGCAGCTGGGGCAGGTTGGACACTGAAGCTTTCTTT. Its protein is CASSWGRLDTEAFF.

This sequence joins TRBV5-4 and TRBJ1-2, with D perhaps TRBD1 (5 bases). V was trimmed by 1 base and J by 4 bases, leaving 11 bases between them. CDR1 and CDR2 (germline): SGHNT, YYREEE (reference sequence). The CDR3 spans 14 residues. Written as DNA, the CDR3 is TGTGCCAGCAGCTTGCTCGGACAAGTCTATGGCTACACCTTC. Protein: CASSLLGQVYGYTF.

The DNA of the CDR3 is TGCGCCAGCAGCTTGTTTCGGGGGAGCACTGAAGCTTTCTTT. Translated, it gives CASSLFRGSTEAFF. V gene TRBV5-1 combines with J gene TRBJ1-1; D is perhaps TRBD1 (5 bases). The V end lost 1 base, the J end lost 4 bases, and 11 bases lay between the germline ends. CDR1 is SGHRS, CDR2 YFSETQ, per germline. CDR3 length: 14 residues. The full variable domain, its missing parts supplied by reference TRBV5-1 and TRBJ1-1, is KAGVTQTPRYLIKTRGQQVTLSCSPISGHRSVSWYQQTPGQGLQFLFEYFSETQRNKGNFPGRFSGRQFSNSRSEMNVSTLELGDSALYLCASSLFRGSTEAFFGQGTRLTVV.

Notes on this clone: A junction boundary mismatches the germline segment, possibly from a read error. This chain links TRBV14 with TRBJ2-1; maybe TRBD2 (7 bases). The CDR3 sequence is 15 residues long. Germline V gene data show CDR1 as SGHDN and CDR2 as FVKESK. The CDR3 spells CASSQDLPWAGAPLF. CDR3 DNA: TGTGCCAGCAGCCAAGATCTCCCTTGGGCGGGGGCCCCGCTCTTC.

The rearrangement joins TRBV11-3 to TRBJ2-1; 7 bases map to TRBD2. CDR3 size: 15 residues. Germline V gene sequence: CDR1 SGHNT, CDR2 YENEEA. V was pared by 5 bases and J by 4 bases, with 8 bases of the junction left unmatched. The CDR3 coding sequence is TGTGCCAGCAGCGCGCGGGGGACTACTTACAATGAGCAGTTCTTC. The encoded protein is CASSARGTTYNEQFF.

The chain combines TRBV3-1 (or the pseudogene TRBV3-2) with TRBJ1-3, with D unclear. V was clipped by 3 bases and J by 4 bases, with 10 bases between them. The CDR3 spans 14 residues. Germline CDR1 and CDR2: LGHDT and YNNKEL (reference sequence). For the CDR3, the DNA is TGTGCCAGCAGCCAGTCCTCTGGGGGAAACACCATATATTTT. Residues: CASSQSSGGNTIYF.

The genes are TRBV2 and TRBJ1-5; D gene unclear. The ends were cut back, 4 bases at V and 2 bases at J, with 12 bases in the middle. The CDR3 extends over 15 amino acids. The germline V gene encodes CDR1 SNHLY and CDR2 FYNNEI. CDR3 amino acids: CASSGEGIGNQPQHF. The CDR3 DNA sequence: TGTGCCAGCAGTGGAGAAGGGATTGGCAATCAGCCCCAGCATTTT.